This TCR beta chain was retrieved from a study of T cells in Graves' hyperthyroidism and ophthalmopathy. Between the trimmed V and J ends, which lost 3 bases and 7 bases, there was a span of 21 bases. Per germline, CDR1 SQVTM and CDR2 ANQGSEA. This CDR3 is built from 15 residues. TCR beta CDR3 sequences were amplified from RNA transcripts. The primer set for the first-round RT-PCR of the TCR CDR3 was HTBI. TCRdb processed the multiplex PCR reads anew with MiXCR; each CDR3 protein has one entry. Here the sample spans roughly 800,000 distinct CDR3 sequences, 38% being singletons. The clonotype was recovered from a man younger than 35 with Graves' hyperthyroidism. The sequenced sample was blood. The chain carries TRBV29-1 and TRBJ2-5, with D uncertain. This chain's CDR3 is CSVDPSSQDERTQYF. DNA for the CDR3: TGCAGCGTTGATCCCTCCAGCCAAGATGAGAGGACCCAGTACTTC.